One and the same sample provided the 3 T cell receptor beta chains below, sequenced in a study of OX40 agonist ivuxolimab in advanced cancers. Measured with immunoSEQ multiplex PCR; TCRdb has only the in-frame clones, and not every one. The sample includes roughly 41,000 clones, about 91% seen only once; the top ten take approximately 12%. Here the sequenced sample was CD4+ or CD8+ T cells sorted from blood, taken in a trial of the OX40 agonist ivuxolimab. Receptor source: an adult with an advanced solid tumor such as melanoma, head and neck, liver or kidney cancer.

The J gene is TRBJ2-3, the V gene TRBV27; no firm D call. V shed 8 bases and J shed 0 bases, with 15 bases lying between them. The germline V gene has CDR1 MNHEY and CDR2 SMNVEV (reference sequence). The CDR3 has 15 residues. CDR3: CASGLPGRSTDTQYF. The CDR3 region has the DNA TGTGCCAGCGGATTGCCGGGCCGAAGCACAGATACGCAGTATTTT.

The chain employs TRBV6-5 and TRBJ1-1; no reliable D call. Per the germline V gene, CDR1 is MNHEY and CDR2 is SVGAGI. With 5 bases removed from V and 1 base from J, the gap between germline ends came to 14 bases. The CDR3 is 15 residues long. CDR3 sequence (DNA): TGTGCCAGCAGTCCTCGACCGGGGAGGAACACTGAAGCTTTCTTT. This codes for CASSPRPGRNTEAFF.

The rearrangement joins TRBV18 to TRBJ2-5; D ambiguous. The DNA end lines up better with TRBJ2-7; the J call may be wrong. The CDR3 has 14 residues. Germline CDR1 is KGHSH and CDR2 is LQKENI. This CDR3 is CASSPPQSSYEQYF. The DNA for the CDR3 is TGTGCCAGCTCACCACCGCAGTCCTCCTACGAGCAGTACTTC.